This T cell receptor (beta chain) came from a study of blood T cell repertoires in COVID-19 (dated by TCRdb to 2020 to 2022). In terms of the full investigation: Collaborator samples came from the United States, Italy and Spain and covered acute and convalescent phases of COVID-19. The prospective study material was composed of cDNA or gDNA derived from T cells, B-cell-depleted T cells, or PBMCs. Deeply sampled blood TCRbeta repertoires from subjects exposed to, actively infected with, or recovered from COVID-19 were included in the dataset. The repertoires were released in a freely available public database intended as a resource for research on the immune response to SARS-CoV-2. The samples were drawn from two sources: the first 160 participants of the ongoing ImmuneRACE study, and fewer than 1,500 subjects contributed by 6 global collaborators. A de-identified subject ID, COVID-19 status, age in years and sex were almost always included in the sample metadata. Where available, HLA class I and class II types were obtained from metadata supplied by the sample provider rather than from assay-based typing. What the research found in general, with its limitations: The amount of clinical and demographic metadata varied by source and participant and was provided uncurated.

V lost 2 bases and J lost 1 base; the stretch between them is 5 bases long. For CDR1 and CDR2, the germline V gene lists MNHNS and SASEGT. The CDR3 spans 13 residues, from the cysteine through the phenylalanine. Only CDR3 DNA is held: 39 bases, read in frame from base 1. Points on this clone: The clone's antigen remains unknown. The record has no base qualities; no much larger clone is one base away.

The immunoSEQ Assay, a bias-controlled multiplex PCR, was used to amplify TCRbeta CDR3 regions from genomic DNA. In the paper's pipeline: The number of nucleated cells in each sample was estimated from the amplification of reference gene primers within the assay. To quantify the absolute abundance of each unique TCRbeta CDR3 rearrangement, sequence reads were collapsed and filtered. Productive Simpson clonality was computed per sample as the square root of Simpson's diversity index over productive rearrangements. TCRdb stores this immuneACCESS table with in-frame sequences only. Part of the clones is absent; in the studies checked, under half of the shortfall reflects unresolved V genes, and no reason is known for the rest. That table gives V, J and clone size, and the DNA gave D and trimming. This sample gives around 300,000 clones in total; 75% to 90% of them show up just once. The ten largest clones add up to over 4.5% of the sample.

Participants in the prospective study were aged roughly 18 to 100 years, lived in some 24 United States geographic areas, and enrolled through a virtual design. To assign participants to cohorts, the prospective study relied on clinical history that participants themselves reported in a screening survey and a study questionnaire. ImmuneRACE Cohort 3 recovered participants were defined by two consecutive negative NP/OP PCR tests, healthcare professional clearance, or symptom resolution. In the prospective study, mobile phlebotomists collected whole blood, serum and a nasopharyngeal or oropharyngeal swab from each participant. Over an approximately 2-month period, participants in the prospective study had the option of providing additional blood draws and questionnaires. Blood samples from the prospective study were shipped frozen or at room temperature prior to DNA extraction.

Sequenced: PBMCs or T cells enriched from blood (not recorded which). Rearrangement joined TRBV6-1 to TRBJ1-2, and TRBD1 may be the D gene, going by 5 matching bases. The sequence was collected from a young man who had recovered from COVID-19. The DNA is as follows: TGTGCCAGCAGTGAACAGGGTAACTATGGCTACACCTTC. It translates to CASSEQGNYGYTF.